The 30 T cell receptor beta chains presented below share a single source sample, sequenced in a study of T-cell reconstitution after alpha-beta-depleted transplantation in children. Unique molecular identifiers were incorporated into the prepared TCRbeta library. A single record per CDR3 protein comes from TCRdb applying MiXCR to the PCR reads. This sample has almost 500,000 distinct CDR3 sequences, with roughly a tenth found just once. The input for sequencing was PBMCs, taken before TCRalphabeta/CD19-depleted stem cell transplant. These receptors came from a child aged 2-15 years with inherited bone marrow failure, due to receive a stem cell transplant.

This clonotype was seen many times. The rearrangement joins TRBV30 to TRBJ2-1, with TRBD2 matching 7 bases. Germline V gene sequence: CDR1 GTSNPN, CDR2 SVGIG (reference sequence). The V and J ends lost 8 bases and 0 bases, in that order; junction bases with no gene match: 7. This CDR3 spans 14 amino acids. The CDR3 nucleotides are TGTGCCGGACTTGCGGGGGTCTCCTACAATGAGCAGTTCTTC. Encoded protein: CAGLAGVSYNEQFF.

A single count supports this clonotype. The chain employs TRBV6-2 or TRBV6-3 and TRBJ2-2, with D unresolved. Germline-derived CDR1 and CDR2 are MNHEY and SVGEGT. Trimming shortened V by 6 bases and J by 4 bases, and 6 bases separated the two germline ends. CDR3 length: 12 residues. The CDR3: CASRLLTGELFF. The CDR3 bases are TGTGCCAGCAGACTCCTCACCGGGGAGCTGTTTTTT.

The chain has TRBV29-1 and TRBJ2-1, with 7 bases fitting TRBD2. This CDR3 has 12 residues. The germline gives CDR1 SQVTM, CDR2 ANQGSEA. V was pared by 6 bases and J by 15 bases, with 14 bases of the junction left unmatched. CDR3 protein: CSVPGIRGDLFF. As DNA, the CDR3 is TGCAGCGTCCCCGGGATCCGGGGGGATCTGTTCTTC.

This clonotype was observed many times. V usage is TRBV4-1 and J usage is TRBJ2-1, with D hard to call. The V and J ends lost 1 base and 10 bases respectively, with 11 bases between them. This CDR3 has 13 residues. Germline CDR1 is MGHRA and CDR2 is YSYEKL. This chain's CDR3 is CASSQVVAPEQFF. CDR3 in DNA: TGCGCCAGCAGCCAAGTTGTAGCACCAGAGCAGTTCTTC.

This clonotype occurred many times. The CDR3 spells CASSFAGITDTQYF. CDR3 DNA: TGTGCCAGCAGTTTTGCAGGGATCACAGATACGCAGTATTTT. The V gene is TRBV12-3 or TRBV12-4, the J gene TRBJ2-3; D is possibly TRBD1 (5 bases). This CDR3 spans 14 amino acids. V lost 3 bases, J lost 2 bases, and 9 bases lay in between.

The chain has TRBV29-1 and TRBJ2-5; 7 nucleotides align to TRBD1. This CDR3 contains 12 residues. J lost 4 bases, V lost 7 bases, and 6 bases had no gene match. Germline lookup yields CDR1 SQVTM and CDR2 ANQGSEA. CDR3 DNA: TGCAGCGGGTCGACAGGGACAGAGACCCAGTACTTC. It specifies CSGSTGTETQYF.

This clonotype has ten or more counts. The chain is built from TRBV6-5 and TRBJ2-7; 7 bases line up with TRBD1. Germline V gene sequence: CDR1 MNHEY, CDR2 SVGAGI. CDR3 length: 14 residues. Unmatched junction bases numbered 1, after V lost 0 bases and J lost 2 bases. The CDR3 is CASSYSGQTYEQYF. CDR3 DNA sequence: TGTGCCAGCAGTTACTCGGGACAGACCTACGAGCAGTACTTC.

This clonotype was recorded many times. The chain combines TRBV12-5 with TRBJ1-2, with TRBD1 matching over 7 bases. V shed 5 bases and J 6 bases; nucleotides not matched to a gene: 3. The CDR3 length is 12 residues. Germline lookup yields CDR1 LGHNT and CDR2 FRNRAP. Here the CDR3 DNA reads TGTGCTAGTGGTGACACAGGGGATGGCTACACCTTC. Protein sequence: CASGDTGDGYTF.

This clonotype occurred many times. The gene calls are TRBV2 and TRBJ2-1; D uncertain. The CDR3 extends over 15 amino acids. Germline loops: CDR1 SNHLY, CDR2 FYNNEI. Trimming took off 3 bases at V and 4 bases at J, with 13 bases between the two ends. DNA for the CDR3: TGTGCCAGCAGTGACGGTCAAAACGGGTACAATGAGCAGTTCTTC. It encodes CASSDGQNGYNEQFF.

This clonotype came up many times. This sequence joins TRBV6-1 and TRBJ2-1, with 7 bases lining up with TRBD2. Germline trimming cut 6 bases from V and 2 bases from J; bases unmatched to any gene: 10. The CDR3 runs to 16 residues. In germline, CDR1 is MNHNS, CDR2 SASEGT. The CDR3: CASSQGRAETYNEQFF. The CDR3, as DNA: TGTGCCAGCAGCCAAGGGAGGGCTGAAACCTACAATGAGCAGTTCTTC.

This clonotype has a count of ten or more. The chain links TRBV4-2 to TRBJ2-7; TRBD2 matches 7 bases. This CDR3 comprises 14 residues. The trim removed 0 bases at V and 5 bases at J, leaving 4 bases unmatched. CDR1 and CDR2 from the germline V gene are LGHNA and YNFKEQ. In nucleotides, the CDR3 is TGTGCCAGCAGCCAAGATTTCCGGGGGGACGAGCAGTACTTC. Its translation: CASSQDFRGDEQYF.

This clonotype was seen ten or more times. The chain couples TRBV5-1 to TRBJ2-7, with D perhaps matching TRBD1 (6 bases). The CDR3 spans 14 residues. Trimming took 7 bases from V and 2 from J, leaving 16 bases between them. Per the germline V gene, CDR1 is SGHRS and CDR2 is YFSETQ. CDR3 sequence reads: CASGFLGGAYEQYF. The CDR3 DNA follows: TGCGCCAGCGGGTTCCTAGGGGGAGCCTACGAGCAGTACTTC.

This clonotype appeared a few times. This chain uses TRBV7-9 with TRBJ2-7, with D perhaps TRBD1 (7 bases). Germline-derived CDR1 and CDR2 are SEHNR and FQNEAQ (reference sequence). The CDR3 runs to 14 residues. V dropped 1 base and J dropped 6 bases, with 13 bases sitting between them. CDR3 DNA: TGTGCCAGCAGCTTAGTGGAGGGGGCGGGCGAGCAGTACTTC. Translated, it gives CASSLVEGAGEQYF. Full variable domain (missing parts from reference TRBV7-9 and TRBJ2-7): DTGVSQNPRHKITKRGQNVTFRCDPISEHNRLYWYRQTLGQGPEFLTYFQNEAQLEKSRLLSDRFSAERPKGSFSTLEIQRTEQGDSAMYLCASSLVEGAGEQYFGPGTRLTVT.

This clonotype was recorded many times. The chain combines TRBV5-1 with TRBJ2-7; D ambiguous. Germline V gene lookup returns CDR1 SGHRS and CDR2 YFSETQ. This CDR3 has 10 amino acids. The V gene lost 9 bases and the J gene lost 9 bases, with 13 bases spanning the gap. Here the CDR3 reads CANQPQPQYF. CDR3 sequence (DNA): TGCGCCAACCAACCCCAGCCGCAGTACTTC.

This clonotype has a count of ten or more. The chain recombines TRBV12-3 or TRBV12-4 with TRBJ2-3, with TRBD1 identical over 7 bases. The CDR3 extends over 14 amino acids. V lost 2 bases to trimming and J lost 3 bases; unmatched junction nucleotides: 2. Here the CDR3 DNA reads TGTGCCAGCAGTTTAACGGGACAGACAGATACGCAGTATTTT. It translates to CASSLTGQTDTQYF.

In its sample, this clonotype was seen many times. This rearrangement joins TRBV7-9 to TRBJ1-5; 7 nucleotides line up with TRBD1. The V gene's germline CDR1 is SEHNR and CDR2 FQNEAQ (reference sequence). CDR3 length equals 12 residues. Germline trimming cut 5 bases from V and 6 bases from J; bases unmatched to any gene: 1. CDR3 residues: CASSTGAQPQHF. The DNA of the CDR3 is TGTGCCAGCAGCACAGGGGCTCAGCCCCAGCATTTT.

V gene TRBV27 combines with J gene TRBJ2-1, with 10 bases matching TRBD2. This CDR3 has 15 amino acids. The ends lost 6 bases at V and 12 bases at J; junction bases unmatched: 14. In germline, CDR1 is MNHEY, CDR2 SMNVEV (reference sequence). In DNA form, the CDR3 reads TGTGCCAGCAGCCCTAGCGGGAGCCCCGCTTCTGTGCAGTTCTTC. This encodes CASSPSGSPASVQFF.

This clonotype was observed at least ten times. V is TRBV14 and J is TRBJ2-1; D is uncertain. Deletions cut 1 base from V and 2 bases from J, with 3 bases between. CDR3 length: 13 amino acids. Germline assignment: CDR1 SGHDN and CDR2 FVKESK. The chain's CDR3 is CASSQVAYNEQFF. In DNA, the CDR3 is TGTGCCAGCAGCCAAGTGGCCTACAATGAGCAGTTCTTC.

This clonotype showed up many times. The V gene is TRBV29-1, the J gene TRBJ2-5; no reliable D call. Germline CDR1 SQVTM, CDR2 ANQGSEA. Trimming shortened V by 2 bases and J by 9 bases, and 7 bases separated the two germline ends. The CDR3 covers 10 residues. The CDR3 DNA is TGCAGCGTTGAATTCGGAGCCCAGTACTTC. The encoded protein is CSVEFGAQYF.

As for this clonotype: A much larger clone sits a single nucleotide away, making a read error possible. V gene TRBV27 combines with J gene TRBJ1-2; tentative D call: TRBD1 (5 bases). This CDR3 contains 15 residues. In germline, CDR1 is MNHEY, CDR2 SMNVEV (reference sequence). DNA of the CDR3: TGTGCCAGCAGTTTTTCCGGGGGGACTAACTATGACTACACCTTC. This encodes CASSFSGGTNYDYTF.

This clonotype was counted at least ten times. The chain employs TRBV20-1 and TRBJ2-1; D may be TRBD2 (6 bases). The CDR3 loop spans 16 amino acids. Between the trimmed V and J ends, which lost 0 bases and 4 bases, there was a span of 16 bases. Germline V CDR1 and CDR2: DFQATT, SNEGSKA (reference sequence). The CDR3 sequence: CSARDLEGKAYNEQFF. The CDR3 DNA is TGCAGTGCTAGAGATCTGGAGGGGAAGGCTTACAATGAGCAGTTCTTC.

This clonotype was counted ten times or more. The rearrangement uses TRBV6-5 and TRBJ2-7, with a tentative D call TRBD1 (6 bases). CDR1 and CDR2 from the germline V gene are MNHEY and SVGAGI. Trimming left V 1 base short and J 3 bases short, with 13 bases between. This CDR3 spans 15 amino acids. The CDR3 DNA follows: TGTGCCAGCAGTTACTTTATAGGACAGAACTACGAGCAGTACTTC. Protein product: CASSYFIGQNYEQYF.

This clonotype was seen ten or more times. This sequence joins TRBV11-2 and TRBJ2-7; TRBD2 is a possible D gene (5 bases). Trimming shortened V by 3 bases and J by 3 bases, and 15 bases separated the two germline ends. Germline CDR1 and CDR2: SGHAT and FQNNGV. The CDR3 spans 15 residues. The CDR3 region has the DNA TGTGCCAGCAGCTTGGACTGGGGAACCCTCTACGAGCAGTACTTC. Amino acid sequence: CASSLDWGTLYEQYF.

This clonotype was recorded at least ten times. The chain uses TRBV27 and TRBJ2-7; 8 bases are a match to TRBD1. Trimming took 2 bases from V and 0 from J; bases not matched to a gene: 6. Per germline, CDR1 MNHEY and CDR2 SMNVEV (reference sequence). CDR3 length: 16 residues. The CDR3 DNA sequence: TGTGCCAGCAGTTTAATGACAGGGGAGACCTCCTACGAGCAGTACTTC. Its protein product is CASSLMTGETSYEQYF.

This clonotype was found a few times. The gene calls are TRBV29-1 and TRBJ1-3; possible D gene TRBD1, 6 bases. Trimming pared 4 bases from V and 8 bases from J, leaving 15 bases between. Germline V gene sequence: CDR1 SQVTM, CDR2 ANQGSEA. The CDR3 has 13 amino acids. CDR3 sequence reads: CSVGAGDVDTIYF. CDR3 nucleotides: TGCAGCGTTGGGGCAGGGGATGTTGACACCATATATTTT.

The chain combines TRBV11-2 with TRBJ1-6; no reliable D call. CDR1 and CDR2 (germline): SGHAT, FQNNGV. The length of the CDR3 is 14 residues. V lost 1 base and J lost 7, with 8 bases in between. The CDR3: CASSLVGPNSPLHF. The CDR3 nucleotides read TGTGCCAGCAGCTTAGTAGGTCCGAATTCACCCCTCCACTTT. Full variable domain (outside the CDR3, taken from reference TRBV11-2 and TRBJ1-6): EAGVAQSPRYKIIEKRQSVAFWCNPISGHATLYWYQQILGQGPKLLIQFQNNGVVDDSQLPKDRFSAERLKGVDSTLKIQPAKLEDSAVYLCASSLVGPNSPLHFGNGTRLTVT.

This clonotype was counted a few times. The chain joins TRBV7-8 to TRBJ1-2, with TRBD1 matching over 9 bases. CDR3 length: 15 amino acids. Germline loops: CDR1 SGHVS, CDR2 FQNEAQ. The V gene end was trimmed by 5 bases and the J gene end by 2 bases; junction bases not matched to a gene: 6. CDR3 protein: CASSTGTGQNYGYTF. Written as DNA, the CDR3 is TGTGCCAGCAGCACAGGGACAGGGCAGAACTATGGCTACACCTTC.

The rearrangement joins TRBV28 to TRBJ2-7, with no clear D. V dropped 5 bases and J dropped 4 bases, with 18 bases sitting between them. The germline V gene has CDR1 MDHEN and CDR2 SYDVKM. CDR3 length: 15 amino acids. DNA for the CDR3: TGTGCCAGCAGTCCCCCGTTTGGGTCGGCATACGAGCAGTACTTC. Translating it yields CASSPPFGSAYEQYF. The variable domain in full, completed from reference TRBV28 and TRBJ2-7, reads DVKVTQSSRYLVKRTGEKVFLECVQDMDHENMFWYRQDPGLGLRLIYFSYDVKMKEKGDIPEGYSVSREKKERFSLILESASTNQTSMYLCASSPPFGSAYEQYFGPGTRLTVT.

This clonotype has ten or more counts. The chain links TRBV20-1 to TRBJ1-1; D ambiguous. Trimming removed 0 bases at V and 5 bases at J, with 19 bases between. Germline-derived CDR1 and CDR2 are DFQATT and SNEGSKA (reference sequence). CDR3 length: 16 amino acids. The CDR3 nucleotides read TGCAGTGCTAGAGATCCCAGAAGGAGCTCGTGGACTGAAGCTTTCTTT. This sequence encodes CSARDPRRSSWTEAFF.

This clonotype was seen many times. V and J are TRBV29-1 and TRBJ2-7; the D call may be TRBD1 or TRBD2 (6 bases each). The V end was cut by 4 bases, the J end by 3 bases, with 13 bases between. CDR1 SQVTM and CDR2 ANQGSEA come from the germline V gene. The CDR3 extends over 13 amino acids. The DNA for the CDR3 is TGCAGCGTTGTCGTCGGGGGCCTCTACGAGCAGTACTTC. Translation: CSVVVGGLYEQYF.